This TCR beta chain originates from a study of vaccination and CD4 T cells after COVID-19 (dated 2022 in TCRdb). About the investigation overall: Convalescent patients had a positive SARS-CoV-2 result on nasal swab PCR, and of these patients, several had mild disease and one had severe disease. Post-COVID blood samples were collected from convalescent patients a median of roughly 100 days after diagnosis, with a range of about 35 to 161 days. Culture stimuli were overlapping spike peptide pools from SARS-CoV-2 and from the common cold coronaviruses HCoV-NL63, HCoV-OC43 and HCoV-229E. Participants got two doses of the Pfizer-BioNTech BNT162b2 vaccine (n=8) or two doses of the Moderna mRNA-1273 vaccine (n=2). Post-vaccine blood samples were obtained a median of about 70 days after the second vaccine dose, with a range of 14 to 241 days. The convalescent cohort included six males and four females, with two Hispanic individuals, seven Caucasians, two Asians and one multiracial person. In control cultures, a CEFX viral epitope pool was used as positive control, an HIV-1 Nef peptide pool was used as negative control, or no peptide was added. In ten to eleven COVID-19 convalescent patients and several infection-naive healthy vaccine recipients, researchers compared the spike-specific CD4+ TCR repertoire from before mRNA vaccination with the repertoire from after.

The library was built by means of PCR. DNA from cultured CD4+ T cells underwent TCR sequencing with the Oncomine TCR Beta short-read assay at the Johns Hopkins FTIC core. The QIAamp micro DNA kit was used to extract genomic DNA from the cultured CD4+ T cells. Oncomine TCR Beta libraries from cultured CD4+ T cells were pooled using unique dual indexes and sequenced on an Illumina iSeq 100. The authors' analysis ran thus. Non-productive sequences were filtered out, and CDR3s that did not start with C, did not end with F or W, or were shorter than 7 amino acids were discarded. The MANAFEST web application was used to identify antigen-specific clonotypes by comparing peptide-stimulated wells against reference wells and other culture wells. Positive clones required FDR below 0.05, an odds ratio above 5, and productive frequency above 0.1% in at least two of three replicate wells. A clonotype was classed as cross-reactive if the clonotype showed significant expansion both in SARS-CoV-2 spike wells and in at least one common cold coronavirus spike condition. Using R version 3.6.1, CDR3 homology was evaluated through Levenshtein distances (stringdist) along with unrooted phylogenetic trees (ape). TCRdb reanalyzed the raw reads on its own, using fastp at Q25 for trimming and MiXCR for clone calling, and kept in-frame beta chains. Every distinct CDR3 protein forms one entry, paired with its most common genes and DNA. V and J calls and clone size were set by TCRdb, not the authors. A total of some 15,000 distinct CDR3 sequences appear in this sample, around 60% of them only once. The top ten constitute 10% to 15% of the sample.

Broad study findings and their caveats: The number of convalescent patients in the study was relatively small, and the study did not examine early timepoints following natural infection. The median number of SARS-CoV-2-reactive clonotypes rose from under 25 after infection to roughly 38 after vaccination, but the change was not significant. Of the vaccine-specific clones in convalescent patients, 304 of 307, or nearly all, reacted only to SARS-CoV-2 spike and did not cross-react with common cold coronaviruses. Among convalescent patients, a median around 86% of the SARS-CoV-2-reactive clones seen after vaccination appeared only after vaccination, which suggests priming specific to the vaccine.

The CDR3 spans 12 residues, from the cysteine through the phenylalanine. The DNA shown is the 36-base CDR3, in frame from base 1. The germline V gene (reference sequence) specifies SEHNR as CDR1 and FQNEAQ as CDR2. This specimen's treatment or condition label, interpreted: roughly ten-day PBMC culture with coronavirus spike peptide pools or control peptides (ViraFEST assay). To expand antigen-specific T cells with peptide pools and then pick out the expanded clonotypes through TCR sequencing, the study relied on the ViraFEST assay. Positive SARS-CoV-2 PCR tests in the convalescent patients dated from March to December 2020, before Alpha, Beta and Delta variants emerged in the United States. PBMCs were cultured at around 2 million per well in IMDM supplemented with 5% human AB serum and 8 to 10 IU/ml IL-2, with about 10 ug/ml peptide pools added. On days 3 and 7, half of the culture medium was replaced with fresh IL-2-containing medium. After approximately eleven days of culture, CD4+ T cells were isolated by negative selection with the EasySep CD4+ T cell isolation kit. Ficoll-Paque Plus gradient centrifugation was used to isolate PBMCs from whole blood, and the isolated PBMCs were then either used fresh or cryopreserved at -140C. Each culture condition was generally run in triplicate wells.

Comments on this clonotype: There is no known antigen for this receptor. The junction departs from germline at one end; a sequencing error may be responsible.

The V and J genes are TRBV7-9 and TRBJ2-1; possibly the D gene is TRBD2, per 5 matching bases. The TCR was taken from a human donor who had recovered from COVID-19. Sequenced sample: CD4+ T cells from blood, cultured in vitro. In nucleotide form, the sequence is TGTGCCAGCAGCGCCCCGAGCGGCTTCCCTTCCTTC. Translated, this is CASSAPSGFPSF.